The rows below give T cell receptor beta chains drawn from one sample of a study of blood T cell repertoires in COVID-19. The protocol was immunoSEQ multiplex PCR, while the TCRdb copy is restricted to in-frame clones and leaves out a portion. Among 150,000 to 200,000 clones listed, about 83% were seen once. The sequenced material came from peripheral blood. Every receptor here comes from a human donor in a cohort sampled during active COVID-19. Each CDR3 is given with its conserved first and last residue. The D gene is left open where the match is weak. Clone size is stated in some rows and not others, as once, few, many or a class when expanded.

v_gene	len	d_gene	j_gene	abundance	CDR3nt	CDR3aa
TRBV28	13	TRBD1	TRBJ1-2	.	TGTGCCAGCAGTTTGACAGGGAACTATGGCTACACCTTC	CASSLTGNYGYTF
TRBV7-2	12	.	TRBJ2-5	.	TGTGCCAGCAGCTTATGGCTCGAGACCCAGTACTTC	CASSLWLETQYF
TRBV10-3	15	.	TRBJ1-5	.	TGTGCCATCAGTGAGTCGATGGGGGGAGATCAGCCCCAGCATTTT	CAISESMGGDQPQHF
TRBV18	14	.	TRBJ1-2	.	TGTGCCAGCTCACCGGGGGCGCAGTACTATGGCTACACCTTC	CASSPGAQYYGYTF
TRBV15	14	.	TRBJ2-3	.	TGTGCCACCAGCAGAGATCTGGAGACAGTGGCGCAGTATTTT	CATSRDLETVAQYF
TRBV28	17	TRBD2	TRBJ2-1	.	TGTGCCAGCAGTCCCATTGAGATAGCGGGGGGTTGGGGTGAGCAGTTCTTC	CASSPIEIAGGWGEQFF
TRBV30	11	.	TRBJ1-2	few	TGTGCCTGGAGTGTACAGCTTGGCTACACCTTC	CAWSVQLGYTF
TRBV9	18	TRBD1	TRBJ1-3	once	TGTGCCAGCAGCGTAGCTTTGGCAGGGGGTAGCTCTGGAAACACCATATATTTT	CASSVALAGGSSGNTIYF
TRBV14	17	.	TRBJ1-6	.	TGTGCCAGCAGCCAAGTTGCGGGTGGCTCCTATAATTCACCCCTCCACTTT	CASSQVAGGSYNSPLHF
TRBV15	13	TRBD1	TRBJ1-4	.	TGTGCCACCGACAGGGTTGGCGATGAAAAACTGTTTTTT	CATDRVGDEKLFF
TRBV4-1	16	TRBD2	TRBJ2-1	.	TGCGCCAGCAGCATACGACTAGCGGGAGAAGGAAATGAGCAGTTCTTC	CASSIRLAGEGNEQFF
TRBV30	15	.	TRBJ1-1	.	TGTGCCTGGAGTGTACAGGTAGGGAGGAGCACTGAAGCTTTCTTT	CAWSVQVGRSTEAFF
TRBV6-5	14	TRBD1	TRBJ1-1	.	TGTGCCAGCAGTTCGGACAGGGGCCACACTGAAGCTTTCTTT	CASSSDRGHTEAFF
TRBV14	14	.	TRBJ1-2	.	TGTGCCAGCAGCTCCCTGGCAGATTGGTATGGCTACACCTTC	CASSSLADWYGYTF
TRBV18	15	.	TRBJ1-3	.	TGTGCCAGCTCACCACCGGGCTACTCTGGAAACACCATATATTTT	CASSPPGYSGNTIYF
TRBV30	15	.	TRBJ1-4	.	TGTGCCTGGAGTAACCCTACAGGCGGTAATGAAAAACTGTTTTTT	CAWSNPTGGNEKLFF
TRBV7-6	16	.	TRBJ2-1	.	TGTGCCAGCAGCCGGAGGGCTAGTTCGGGCGGCGATGAGCAGTTCTTC	CASSRRASSGGDEQFF
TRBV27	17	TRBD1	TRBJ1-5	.	TGTGCCAGCAGTCCGCGACAGGGCTTGAGGAGCAATCAGCCCCAGCATTTT	CASSPRQGLRSNQPQHF
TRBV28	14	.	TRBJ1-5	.	TGTGCCAGCAGTATATACAGGGCGGGTCAGCCCCAGCATTTT	CASSIYRAGQPQHF
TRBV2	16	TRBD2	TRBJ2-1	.	TGTGCCAGCAGCGGGACTAGCGGACTCTCCTACAATGAGCAGTTCTTC	CASSGTSGLSYNEQFF
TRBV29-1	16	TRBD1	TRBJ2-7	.	TGCAGCGTTGTTTTGATGGGACAGGGACTCACCTACGAGCAGTACTTC	CSVVLMGQGLTYEQYF
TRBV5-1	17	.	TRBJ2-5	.	TGCGCCAGCAGCCCCTTGGGAGGAGGGGTACTCCAAGAGACCCAGTACTTC	CASSPLGGGVLQETQYF
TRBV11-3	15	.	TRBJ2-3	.	TGTGCCAGCAGCTTGCGACAGGCCCTCACAGATACGCAGTATTTT	CASSLRQALTDTQYF
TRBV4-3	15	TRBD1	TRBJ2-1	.	TGCGCCAGCAGCCAGGGGACAGGGGGCCCCAATGAGCAGTTCTTC	CASSQGTGGPNEQFF
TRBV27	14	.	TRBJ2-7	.	TGTGCCAGCAGTACCCGACAGGGACTCGACGAGCAGTACTTC	CASSTRQGLDEQYF
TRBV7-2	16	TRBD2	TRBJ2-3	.	TGTGCCAGCAGCTTAGAAGCGGGGGGCCGGATAGATACGCAGTATTTT	CASSLEAGGRIDTQYF
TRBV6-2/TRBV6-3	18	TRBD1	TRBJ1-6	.	TGTGCCAGCAGTTCGCGGACGCGGACAGGGGGCCAAAATTCACCCCTCCACTTT	CASSSRTRTGGQNSPLHF
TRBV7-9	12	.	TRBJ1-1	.	TGTGCCAGCAGCCCCACAGGGACGCAAGCTTTCTTT	CASSPTGTQAFF
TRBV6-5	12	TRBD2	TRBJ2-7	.	TGTGCCAGCAGAGCTAGCGGGGTTCCGCTATACTTC	CASRASGVPLYF
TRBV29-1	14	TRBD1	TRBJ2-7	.	TGCAGCGTTGAAGCGGGGACAGGGGGGAACGAGCAGTACTTC	CSVEAGTGGNEQYF
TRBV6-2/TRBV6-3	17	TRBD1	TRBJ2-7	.	TGTGCCAGCAGTTACACCGGGACAGGGCCGAAAATTGGGGAGCAGTACTTC	CASSYTGTGPKIGEQYF
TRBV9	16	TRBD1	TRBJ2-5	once	TGTGCCAGCAGCCCCCACGACAGGGTATATGTTGGGACCCAGTACTTC	CASSPHDRVYVGTQYF
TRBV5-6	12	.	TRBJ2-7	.	TGTGCCAGCAGCTTGGAGCTCTACGAGCAGTACTTC	CASSLELYEQYF
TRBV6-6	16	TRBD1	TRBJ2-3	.	TGTGCCAGCAGTTACTCGGGACAGGCCAACACAGATACGCAGTATTTT	CASSYSGQANTDTQYF
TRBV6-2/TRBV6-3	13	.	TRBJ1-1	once	TGTGCCAGCAGTTACGCGGTGAACACTGAAGCTTTCTTT	CASSYAVNTEAFF
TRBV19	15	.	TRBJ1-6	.	TGTGCCAGTAGTCCGACAGTAAACCATAATTCACCCCTCCACTTT	CASSPTVNHNSPLHF
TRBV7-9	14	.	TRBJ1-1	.	TGTGCCAGCGGGCTGGCGGGGAGGAACACTGAAGCTTTCTTT	CASGLAGRNTEAFF
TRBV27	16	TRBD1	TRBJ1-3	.	TGTGCCAGCAGACGGACAGGGCTCAGCTCTGGAAACACCATATATTTT	CASRRTGLSSGNTIYF
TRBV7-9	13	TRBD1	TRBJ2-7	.	TGTGCCAGCAGCTCCACCTGGGACAGGCGACCTTACTTC	CASSSTWDRRPYF